These T cell receptor beta chains were read from a single sample in a study of cytomegalovirus exposure and HLA in healthy donors. Method: immunoSEQ multiplex PCR; TCRdb's copy keeps in-frame clones and lacks some. This sample yields about 92,000 clones, of which 70% to 90% are seen a single time; 5.6% belongs to the top ten. Source material: PBMCs. These receptors all stem from a woman aged 18 to 35 in good health and CMV-seropositive. CDR3s leave out the opening cysteine and the closing phenylalanine or tryptophan. Fields, in order: J gene, V gene, clone size, CDR3 protein. Where a row states a size, it is once, few, many or the class of an expanded clone; other rows omit it.

J: TRBJ2-1; V: TRBV5-8; size: NA; CDR3: ASSFRVQHGRRSYNEQF
J: TRBJ2-1; V: TRBV11-2; size: NA; CDR3: ASSLGGLAGGRSFGEQF
J: TRBJ1-1; V: TRBV6-5; size: NA; CDR3: ASSYSSGGATEAF
J: TRBJ1-2; V: TRBV30; size: NA; CDR3: AWSTGGGGGYT
J: TRBJ2-3; V: TRBV19; size: NA; CDR3: ASSPRLTGTDTQY
J: TRBJ2-5; V: TRBV12-1; size: NA; CDR3: ASSPPTSDQETQY
J: TRBJ2-1; V: TRBV2; size: NA; CDR3: ASSEALQNEQF
J: TRBJ1-2; V: TRBV5-4; size: once; CDR3: ASSFRGSHGYT
J: TRBJ2-7; V: TRBV5-6; size: few; CDR3: ASSLGTGAGEQY
J: TRBJ2-1; V: TRBV15; size: NA; CDR3: ATSSPISGGAAVDEQF
J: TRBJ2-1; V: TRBV4-2; size: NA; CDR3: ASSLDGTSGLIF
J: TRBJ2-2; V: TRBV19; size: NA; CDR3: ASTEREGELF
J: TRBJ1-1; V: TRBV7-9; size: NA; CDR3: ASRPQGGNTEAF
J: TRBJ2-7; V: TRBV7-9; size: NA; CDR3: ASSARPEGSYEQY
J: TRBJ1-5; V: TRBV19; size: NA; CDR3: ASSIDSLAQPQH
J: TRBJ1-4; V: TRBV2; size: NA; CDR3: ASSQTLGQPNEKLF
J: TRBJ2-7; V: TRBV27; size: NA; CDR3: ASSLVLGYEQY
J: TRBJ1-6; V: TRBV21-1; size: NA; CDR3: ASSKEDSGNSPLH
J: TRBJ1-1; V: TRBV18; size: NA; CDR3: ASSQDRAYTEAF
J: TRBJ1-2; V: TRBV7-8; size: NA; CDR3: ASSPREGIGYGYT
J: TRBJ2-7; V: TRBV5-6; size: NA; CDR3: ASSLGGTGVEY
J: TRBJ2-4; V: TRBV2; size: NA; CDR3: ASSKGLENIQY
J: TRBJ1-2; V: TRBV6-5; size: NA; CDR3: ASSYSQGASGYT
J: TRBJ1-5; V: TRBV5-8; size: few; CDR3: ASSLVAGGGRNQPQH
J: TRBJ1-3; V: TRBV10-2; size: NA; CDR3: ASSPGTSGNTIY
J: TRBJ2-5; V: TRBV2; size: NA; CDR3: ASSALETQY
J: TRBJ1-5; V: TRBV5-1; size: NA; CDR3: ASRPGTGDNQPQH
J: TRBJ2-7; V: TRBV9; size: NA; CDR3: ASSVTPGNEQY
J: TRBJ1-1; V: TRBV5-6; size: NA; CDR3: ASRMWDRPIDTEAF
J: TRBJ1-1; V: TRBV6-5; size: NA; CDR3: ASRRAGASEAF
J: TRBJ2-1; V: TRBV6-1; size: NA; CDR3: ASSPGQGAYNEQF
J: TRBJ2-7; V: TRBV7-3; size: NA; CDR3: ASSLEGTGDEQY
J: TRBJ1-2; V: TRBV5-1; size: NA; CDR3: ASSLDGGLDYYGYT
J: TRBJ2-1; V: TRBV28; size: NA; CDR3: ASATRAGGSSYNEQF
J: TRBJ2-2; V: TRBV9; size: NA; CDR3: ASSIRTGELF
J: TRBJ2-2; V: TRBV4-1; size: few; CDR3: ASRGTGKGELF
J: TRBJ2-7; V: TRBV9; size: NA; CDR3: ASSPGQYDYEQY
J: TRBJ1-2; V: TRBV2; size: NA; CDR3: ASSASVQDRDGYT
J: TRBJ2-7; V: TRBV14; size: NA; CDR3: ASSQVPRGKQY
J: TRBJ2-1; V: TRBV7-9; size: NA; CDR3: ASSFLAGGDNEQF
J: TRBJ2-1; V: TRBV10-3; size: NA; CDR3: AIMLAGTRSSYNEQF
J: TRBJ1-5; V: TRBV7-9; size: few; CDR3: ASSSGGGGQPQH
J: TRBJ1-2; V: TRBV19; size: NA; CDR3: ASSQTRGYYGYT
J: TRBJ1-2; V: TRBV5-6; size: once; CDR3: ASSLKTQGNSEGYT
J: TRBJ2-7; V: TRBV6-5; size: NA; CDR3: ASVAGGGREQY
J: TRBJ2-1; V: TRBV19; size: NA; CDR3: ASRVTSRYEQF
J: TRBJ2-7; V: TRBV7-9; size: NA; CDR3: ASSLANGGIEQY
J: TRBJ1-2; V: TRBV27; size: NA; CDR3: ASSVTGGTLYGYT
J: TRBJ1-5; V: TRBV2; size: NA; CDR3: ASSPTGGTQPQH
J: TRBJ1-4; V: TRBV6-1; size: NA; CDR3: ASTGRLVQGKLF
J: TRBJ1-1; V: TRBV19; size: few; CDR3: ASSTNKNTEAF
J: TRBJ1-2; V: TRBV5-1; size: NA; CDR3: ASSFSTGNYGYT
J: TRBJ1-6; V: TRBV18; size: NA; CDR3: ASSPDGQVASPLH
J: TRBJ1-1; V: TRBV19; size: NA; CDR3: ASASGSNTEAF
J: TRBJ1-1; V: TRBV6-6; size: few; CDR3: ASSYSKGAVAAF
J: TRBJ2-5; V: TRBV9; size: NA; CDR3: ASSVGTEETQY
J: TRBJ1-1; V: TRBV28; size: NA; CDR3: ASSLFDRTNTEAF
J: TRBJ1-5; V: TRBV6-6; size: NA; CDR3: ATRYGQNQPQH
J: TRBJ2-5; V: TRBV13; size: once; CDR3: ASSPARAGETQY